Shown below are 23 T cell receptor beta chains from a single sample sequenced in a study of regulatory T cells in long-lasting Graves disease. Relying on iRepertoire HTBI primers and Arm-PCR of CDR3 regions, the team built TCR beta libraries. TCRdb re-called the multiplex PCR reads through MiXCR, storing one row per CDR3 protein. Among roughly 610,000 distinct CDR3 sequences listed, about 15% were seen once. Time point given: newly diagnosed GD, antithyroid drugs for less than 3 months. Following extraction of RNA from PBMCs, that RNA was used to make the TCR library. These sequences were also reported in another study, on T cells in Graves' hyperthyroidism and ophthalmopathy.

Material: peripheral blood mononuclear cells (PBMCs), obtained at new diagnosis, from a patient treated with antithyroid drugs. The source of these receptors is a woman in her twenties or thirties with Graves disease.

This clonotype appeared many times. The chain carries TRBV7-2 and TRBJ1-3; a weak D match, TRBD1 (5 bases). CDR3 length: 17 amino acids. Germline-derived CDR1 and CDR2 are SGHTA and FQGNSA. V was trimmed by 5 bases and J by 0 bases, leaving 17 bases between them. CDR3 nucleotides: TGTGCCAGCAGCCCCAGGGCTGCACCAATCTCTGGAAACACCATATATTTT. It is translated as CASSPRAAPISGNTIYF.

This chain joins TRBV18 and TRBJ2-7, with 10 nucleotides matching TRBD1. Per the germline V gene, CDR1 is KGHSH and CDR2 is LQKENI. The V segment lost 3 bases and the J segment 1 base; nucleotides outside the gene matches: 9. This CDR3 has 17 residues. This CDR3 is CASSPGGQGGPSYEQYF. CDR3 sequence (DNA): TGTGCCAGCTCACCCGGAGGACAGGGGGGCCCATCCTACGAGCAGTACTTC.

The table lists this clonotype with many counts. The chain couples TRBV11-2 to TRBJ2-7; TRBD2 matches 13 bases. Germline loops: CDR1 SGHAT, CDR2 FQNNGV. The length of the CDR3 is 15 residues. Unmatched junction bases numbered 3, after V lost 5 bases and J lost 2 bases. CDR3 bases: TGTGCCAGCAGCCCCGGGACTAGCGGGACCTACGAGCAGTACTTC. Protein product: CASSPGTSGTYEQYF. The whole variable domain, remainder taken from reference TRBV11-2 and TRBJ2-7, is EAGVAQSPRYKIIEKRQSVAFWCNPISGHATLYWYQQILGQGPKLLIQFQNNGVVDDSQLPKDRFSAERLKGVDSTLKIQPAKLEDSAVYLCASSPGTSGTYEQYFGPGTRLTVT.

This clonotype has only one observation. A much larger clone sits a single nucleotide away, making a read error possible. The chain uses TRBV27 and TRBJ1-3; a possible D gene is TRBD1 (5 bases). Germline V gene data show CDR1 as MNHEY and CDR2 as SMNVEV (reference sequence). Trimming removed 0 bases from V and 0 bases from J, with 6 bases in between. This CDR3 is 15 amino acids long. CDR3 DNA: TGTGCCAGCAGTTTATCAGGGGTCTCTGGAAACACCATATATTTT. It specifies CASSLSGVSGNTIYF.

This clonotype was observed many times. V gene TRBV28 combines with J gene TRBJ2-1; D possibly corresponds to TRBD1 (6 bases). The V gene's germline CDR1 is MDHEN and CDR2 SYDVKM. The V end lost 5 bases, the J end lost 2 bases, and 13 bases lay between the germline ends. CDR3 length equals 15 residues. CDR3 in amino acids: CASSTSQGTYNEQFF. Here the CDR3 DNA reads TGTGCCAGCAGTACCTCACAGGGAACCTACAATGAGCAGTTCTTC.

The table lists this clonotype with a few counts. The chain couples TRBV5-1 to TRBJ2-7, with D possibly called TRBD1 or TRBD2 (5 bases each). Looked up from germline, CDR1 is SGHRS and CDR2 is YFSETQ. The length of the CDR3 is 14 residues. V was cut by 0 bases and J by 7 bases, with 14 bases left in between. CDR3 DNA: TGCGCCAGCAGCTTGGGGGACCGACTGAGGGAGCAGTACTTC. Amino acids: CASSLGDRLREQYF.

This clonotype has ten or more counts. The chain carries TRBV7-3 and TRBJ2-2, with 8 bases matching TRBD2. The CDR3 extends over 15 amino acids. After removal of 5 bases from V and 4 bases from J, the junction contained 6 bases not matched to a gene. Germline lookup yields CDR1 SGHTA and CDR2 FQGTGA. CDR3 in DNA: TGTGCCAGCAGCCTCCCGGGAGGGAGCACCGGGGAGCTGTTTTTT. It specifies CASSLPGGSTGELFF.

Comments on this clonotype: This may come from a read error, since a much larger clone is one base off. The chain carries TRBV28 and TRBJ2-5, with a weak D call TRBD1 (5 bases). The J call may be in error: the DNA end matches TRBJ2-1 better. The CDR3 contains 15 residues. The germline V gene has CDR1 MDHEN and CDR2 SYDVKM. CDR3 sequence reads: CASSSVRQIQETQFF. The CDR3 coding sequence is TGTGCCAGCAGTTCAGTCCGACAGATCCAAGAGACCCAGTTCTTC.

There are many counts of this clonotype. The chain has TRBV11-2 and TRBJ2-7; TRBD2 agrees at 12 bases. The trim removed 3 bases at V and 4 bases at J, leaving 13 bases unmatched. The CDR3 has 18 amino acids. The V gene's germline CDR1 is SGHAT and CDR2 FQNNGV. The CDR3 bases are TGTGCCAGCAGCTTCCAAAGTAGGCTAGCGGGAGGGGGGTACGAGCAGTACTTC. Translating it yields CASSFQSRLAGGGYEQYF. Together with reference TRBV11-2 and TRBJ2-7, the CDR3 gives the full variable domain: EAGVAQSPRYKIIEKRQSVAFWCNPISGHATLYWYQQILGQGPKLLIQFQNNGVVDDSQLPKDRFSAERLKGVDSTLKIQPAKLEDSAVYLCASSFQSRLAGGGYEQYFGPGTRLTVT.

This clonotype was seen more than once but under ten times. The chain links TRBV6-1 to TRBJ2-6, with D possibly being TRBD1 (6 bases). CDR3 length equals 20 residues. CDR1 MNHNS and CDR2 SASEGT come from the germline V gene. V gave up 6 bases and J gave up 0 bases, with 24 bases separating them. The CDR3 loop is CASSQHIDSWTVSGANVLTF. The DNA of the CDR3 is TGTGCCAGCAGCCAACACATAGATTCTTGGACAGTCTCTGGGGCCAACGTCCTGACTTTC.

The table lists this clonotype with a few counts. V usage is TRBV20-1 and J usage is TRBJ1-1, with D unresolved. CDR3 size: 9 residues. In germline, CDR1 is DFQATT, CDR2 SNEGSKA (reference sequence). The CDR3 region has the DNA TGCAGCATAGACGCTGAAGCTTTCTTT. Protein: CSIDAEAFF.

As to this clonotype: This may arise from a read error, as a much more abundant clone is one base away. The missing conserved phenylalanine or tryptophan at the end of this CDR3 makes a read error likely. The CDR3 sequence is CSAPTNEQFL. The DNA of the CDR3 is TGCAGTGCCCCCACAAATGAGCAGTTCCTC. J is TRBJ2-1 and V is TRBV20-1, with no clear D. The CDR3 is 10 residues long. The V gene lost 6 bases and the J gene lost 7 bases, with 7 bases spanning the gap. CDR1 and CDR2 (germline): DFQATT, SNEGSKA (reference sequence).

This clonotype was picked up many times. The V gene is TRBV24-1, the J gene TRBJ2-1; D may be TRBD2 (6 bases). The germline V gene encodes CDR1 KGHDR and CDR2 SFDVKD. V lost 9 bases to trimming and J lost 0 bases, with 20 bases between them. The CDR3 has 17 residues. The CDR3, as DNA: TGTGCCACCTCTAAGACGGGCGGGGTTAGCTCCTACAATGAGCAGTTCTTC. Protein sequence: CATSKTGGVSSYNEQFF.

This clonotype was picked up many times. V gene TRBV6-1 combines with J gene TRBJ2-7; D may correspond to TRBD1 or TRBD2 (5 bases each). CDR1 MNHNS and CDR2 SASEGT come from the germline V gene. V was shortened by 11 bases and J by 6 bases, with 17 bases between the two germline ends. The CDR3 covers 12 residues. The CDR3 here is CAGWDGAGEQYF. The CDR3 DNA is TGTGCCGGATGGGACGGCGCCGGCGAGCAGTACTTC.

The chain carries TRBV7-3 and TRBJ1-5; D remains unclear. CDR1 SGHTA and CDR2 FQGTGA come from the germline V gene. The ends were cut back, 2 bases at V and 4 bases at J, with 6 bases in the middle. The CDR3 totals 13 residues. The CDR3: CASSLWENQPQHF. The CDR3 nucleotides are TGTGCCAGCAGCTTATGGGAGAATCAGCCCCAGCATTTT.

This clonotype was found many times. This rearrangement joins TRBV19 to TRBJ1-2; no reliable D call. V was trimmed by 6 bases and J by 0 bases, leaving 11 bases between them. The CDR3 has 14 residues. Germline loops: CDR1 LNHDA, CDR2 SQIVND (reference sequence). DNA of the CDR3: TGTGCCAGTAGCCGGGCCGAAGCTAACTATGGCTACACCTTC. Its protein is CASSRAEANYGYTF.

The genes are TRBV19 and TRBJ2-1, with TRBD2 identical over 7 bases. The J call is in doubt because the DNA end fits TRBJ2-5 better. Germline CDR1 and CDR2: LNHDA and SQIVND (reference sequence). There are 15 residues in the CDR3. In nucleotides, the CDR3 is TGTGCCAGTACGGCGGCTAGCGGACTCCAAGAGACCCAGTACTTC. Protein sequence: CASTAASGLQETQYF.

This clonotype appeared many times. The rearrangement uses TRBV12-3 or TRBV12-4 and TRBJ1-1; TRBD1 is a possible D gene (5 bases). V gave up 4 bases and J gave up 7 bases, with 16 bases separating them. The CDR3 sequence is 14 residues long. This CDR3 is CASSYLGVGGEAFF. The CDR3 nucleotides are TGTGCCAGCAGTTACTTAGGGGTGGGTGGTGAAGCTTTCTTT.

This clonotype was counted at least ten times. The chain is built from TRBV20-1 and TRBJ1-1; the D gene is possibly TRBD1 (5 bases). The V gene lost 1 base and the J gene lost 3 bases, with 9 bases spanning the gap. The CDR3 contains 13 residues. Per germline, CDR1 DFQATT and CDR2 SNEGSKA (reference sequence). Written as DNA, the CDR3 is TGCAGTGCTAGAGGTTCGGGGCACACTGAAGCTTTCTTT. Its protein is CSARGSGHTEAFF.

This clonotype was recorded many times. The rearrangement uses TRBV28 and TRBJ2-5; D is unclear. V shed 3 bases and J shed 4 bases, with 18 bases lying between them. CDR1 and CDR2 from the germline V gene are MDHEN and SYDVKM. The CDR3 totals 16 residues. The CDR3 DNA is TGTGCCAGCAGTTTTACCCGGTCGACTGGGCGAGAGACCCAGTACTTC. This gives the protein CASSFTRSTGRETQYF.

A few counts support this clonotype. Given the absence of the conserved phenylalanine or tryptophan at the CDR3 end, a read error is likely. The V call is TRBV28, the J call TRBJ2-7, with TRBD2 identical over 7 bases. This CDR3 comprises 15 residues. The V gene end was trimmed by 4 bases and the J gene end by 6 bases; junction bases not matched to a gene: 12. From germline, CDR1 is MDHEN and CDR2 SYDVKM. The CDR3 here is CASSSPAGLDIEQYL. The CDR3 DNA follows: TGTGCCAGCAGTTCTCCTGCCGGACTAGATATCGAGCAGTACCTC.

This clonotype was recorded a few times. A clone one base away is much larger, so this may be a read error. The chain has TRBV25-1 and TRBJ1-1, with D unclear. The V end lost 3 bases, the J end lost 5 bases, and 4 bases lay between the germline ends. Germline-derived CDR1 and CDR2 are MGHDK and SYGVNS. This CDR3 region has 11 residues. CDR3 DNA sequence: TGTGCCAGCAGTGACGGGACTGAAGCTTTCTTT. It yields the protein CASSDGTEAFF. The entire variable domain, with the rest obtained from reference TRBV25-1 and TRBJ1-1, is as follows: EADIYQTPRYLVIGTGKKITLECSQTMGHDKMYWYQQDPGMELHLIHYSYGVNSTEKGDLSSESTVSRIRTEHFPLTLESARPSHTSQYLCASSDGTEAFFGQGTRLTVV.

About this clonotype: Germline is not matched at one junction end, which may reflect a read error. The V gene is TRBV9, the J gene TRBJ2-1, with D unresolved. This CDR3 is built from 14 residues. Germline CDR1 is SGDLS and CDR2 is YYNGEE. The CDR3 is CAGSVVLAANEQFF. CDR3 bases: TGTGCCGGCAGCGTAGTTTTAGCTGCCAATGAGCAGTTCTTC.